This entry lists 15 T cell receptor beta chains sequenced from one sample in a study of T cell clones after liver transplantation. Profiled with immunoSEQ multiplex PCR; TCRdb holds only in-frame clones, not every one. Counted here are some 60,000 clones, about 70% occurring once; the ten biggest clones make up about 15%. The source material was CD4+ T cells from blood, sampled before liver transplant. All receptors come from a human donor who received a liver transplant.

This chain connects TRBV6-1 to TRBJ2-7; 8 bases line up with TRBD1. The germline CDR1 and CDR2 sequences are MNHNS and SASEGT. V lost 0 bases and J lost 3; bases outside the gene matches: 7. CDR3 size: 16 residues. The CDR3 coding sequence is TGTGCCAGCAGTGAAGCGGAGGCAGGGGGCGGCTACGAGCAGTACTTC. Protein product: CASSEAEAGGGYEQYF.

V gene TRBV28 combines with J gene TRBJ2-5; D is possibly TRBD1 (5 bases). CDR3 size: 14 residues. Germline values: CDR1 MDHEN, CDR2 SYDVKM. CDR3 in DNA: TGTGCAGTCAGAAGGGGCGGTTCCCAAGAGACCCAGTACTTC. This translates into CAVRRGGSQETQYF.

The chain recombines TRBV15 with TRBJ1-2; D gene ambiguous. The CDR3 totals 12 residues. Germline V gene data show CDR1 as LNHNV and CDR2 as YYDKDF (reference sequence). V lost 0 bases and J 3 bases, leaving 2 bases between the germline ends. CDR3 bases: TGTGCCACCAGCAGAGACGACTATGGCTACACCTTC. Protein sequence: CATSRDDYGYTF.

The DNA for the CDR3 is TGTGCCAGCAGTTTGACCGGGACAGGGGTCAATGAGCAGTTCTTC. Amino acid sequence: CASSLTGTGVNEQFF. The V gene is TRBV28, the J gene TRBJ2-1; 10 bases are a match to TRBD1. The CDR3 sequence is 15 residues long. The junction had 5 bases not matched to a gene; V was cut back by 3 bases and J by 6 bases. The germline V gene has CDR1 MDHEN and CDR2 SYDVKM.

CDR3 sequence (DNA): TGTGCCAGCAGCGCTCTAGCGGGGTTGTCCCCCAACAATGAGCAGTTCTTC. This encodes CASSALAGLSPNNEQFF. The gene calls are TRBV5-4 and TRBJ2-1; 9 bases fit TRBD2. Germline assignment: CDR1 SGHNT and CDR2 YYREEE (reference sequence). The CDR3 has 17 amino acids. The V gene end was trimmed by 4 bases and the J gene end by 5 bases; junction bases not matched to a gene: 13.

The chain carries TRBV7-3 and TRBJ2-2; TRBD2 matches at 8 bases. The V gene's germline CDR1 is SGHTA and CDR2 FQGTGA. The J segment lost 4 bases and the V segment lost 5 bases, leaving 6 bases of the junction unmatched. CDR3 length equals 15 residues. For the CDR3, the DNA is TGTGCCAGCAGCCGCGGGCTAGCGGGCACCGGGGAGCTGTTTTTT. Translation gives CASSRGLAGTGELFF. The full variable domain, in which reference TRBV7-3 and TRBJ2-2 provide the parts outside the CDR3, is GAGVSQTPSNKVTEKGKYVELRCDPISGHTALYWYRQSLGQGPEFLIYFQGTGAADDSGLPNDRFFAVRPEGSVSTLKIQRTERGDSAVYLCASSRGLAGTGELFFGEGSRLTVL.

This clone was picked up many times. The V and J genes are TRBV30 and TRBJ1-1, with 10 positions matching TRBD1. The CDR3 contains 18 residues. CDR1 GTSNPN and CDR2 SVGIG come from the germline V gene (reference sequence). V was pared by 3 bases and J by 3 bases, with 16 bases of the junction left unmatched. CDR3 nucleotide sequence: TGTGCCTGGAGCGTTCCGGGACAGGGGATTTTAAGGGACACTGAAGCTTTCTTT. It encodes CAWSVPGQGILRDTEAFF. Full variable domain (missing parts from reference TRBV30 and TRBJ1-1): SQTIHQWPATLVQPVGSPLSLECTVEGTSNPNLYWYRQAAGRGLQLLFYSVGIGQISSEVPQNLSASRPQDRQFILSSKKLLLSDSGFYLCAWSVPGQGILRDTEAFFGQGTRLTVV.

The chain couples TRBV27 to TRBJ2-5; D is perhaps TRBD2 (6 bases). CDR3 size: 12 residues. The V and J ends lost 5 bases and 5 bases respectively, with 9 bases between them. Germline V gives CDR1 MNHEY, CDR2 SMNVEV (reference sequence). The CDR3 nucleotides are TGTGCCAGCAGTCTCGCGGGGGAGACCCAGTACTTC. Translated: CASSLAGETQYF.

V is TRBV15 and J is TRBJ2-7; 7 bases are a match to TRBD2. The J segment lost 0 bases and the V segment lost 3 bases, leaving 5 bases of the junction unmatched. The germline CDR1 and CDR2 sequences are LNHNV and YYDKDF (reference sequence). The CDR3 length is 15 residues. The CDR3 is CATSRGGTRSYEQYF. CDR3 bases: TGTGCCACCAGCAGGGGAGGGACTCGCTCCTACGAGCAGTACTTC.

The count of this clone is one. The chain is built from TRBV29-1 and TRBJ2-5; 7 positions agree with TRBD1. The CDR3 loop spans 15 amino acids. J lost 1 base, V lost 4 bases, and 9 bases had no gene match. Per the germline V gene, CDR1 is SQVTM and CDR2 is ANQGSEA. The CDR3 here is CSVAVGGAVQETQYF. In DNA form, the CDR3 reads TGCAGCGTTGCGGTAGGGGGCGCGGTCCAAGAGACCCAGTACTTC.

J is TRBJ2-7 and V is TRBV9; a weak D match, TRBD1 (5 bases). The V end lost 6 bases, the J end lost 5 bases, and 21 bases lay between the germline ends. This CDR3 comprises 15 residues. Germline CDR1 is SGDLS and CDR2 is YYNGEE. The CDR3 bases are TGTGCCAGCAACCGTCTGGGGCAGATTACCGACGAGCAGTACTTC. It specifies CASNRLGQITDEQYF.

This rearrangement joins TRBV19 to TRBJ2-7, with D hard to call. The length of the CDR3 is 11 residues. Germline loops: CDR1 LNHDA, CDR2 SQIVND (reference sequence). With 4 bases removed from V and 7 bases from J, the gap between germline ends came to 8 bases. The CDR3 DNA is TGTGCCAGTAGTACAGGCTTGGAGCAGTACTTC. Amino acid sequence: CASSTGLEQYF.

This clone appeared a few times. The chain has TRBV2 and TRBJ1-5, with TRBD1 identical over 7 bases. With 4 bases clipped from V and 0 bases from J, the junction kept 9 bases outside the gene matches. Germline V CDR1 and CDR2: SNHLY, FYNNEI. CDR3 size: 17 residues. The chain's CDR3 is CASSATDRSYSNQPQHF. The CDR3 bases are TGTGCCAGCAGTGCCACGGACAGGTCCTATAGCAATCAGCCCCAGCATTTT.

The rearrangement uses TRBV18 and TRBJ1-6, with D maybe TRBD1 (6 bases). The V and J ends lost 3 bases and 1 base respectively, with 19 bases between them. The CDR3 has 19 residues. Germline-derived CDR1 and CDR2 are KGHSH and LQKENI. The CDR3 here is CASSPRPAGESSYNSPLHF. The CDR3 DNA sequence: TGTGCCAGCTCACCCCGACCGGCAGGGGAGAGTTCCTATAATTCACCCCTCCACTTT.

This CDR3 reads CASSLRTGPKTQYF. In DNA, the CDR3 is TGTGCCAGCAGTCTCCGGACAGGGCCGAAGACCCAGTACTTC. This sequence joins TRBV28 and TRBJ2-5; TRBD1 agrees at 8 bases. The trim removed 5 bases at V and 6 bases at J, leaving 8 bases unmatched. Germline CDR1 reads MDHEN; CDR2 reads SYDVKM. The CDR3 is 14 amino acids.